The 25 T cell receptor beta chains reported below all come from one sample, sequenced in a study of identical twins. TCRdb redid the calling of the 5' RACE reads with MiXCR, one entry per CDR3 protein. The table lists about 890,000 distinct CDR3 sequences, 9% to 15% of them singletons. The same sample was also studied in work on yellow fever vaccine responses in identical twins.

The sample taken for sequencing was PBMCs. The receptors come from a woman younger than 30 in good health.

This clonotype came up a few times. The chain is built from TRBV12-3 or TRBV12-4 and TRBJ1-5; tentatively, D is TRBD1 (6 bases). The V and J ends lost 8 bases and 4 bases respectively, with 12 bases between them. CDR3 size: 13 residues. CDR3 coding DNA: TGTGCCAGCCGCGGGGGCCAAAATCAGCCCCAGCATTTT. As protein: CASRGGQNQPQHF.

The chain has TRBV20-1 and TRBJ2-7; D is perhaps TRBD1 (6 bases). This CDR3 is built from 12 residues. V was cut by 3 bases and J by 3 bases, with 9 bases left in between. The germline V gene has CDR1 DFQATT and CDR2 SNEGSKA (reference sequence). DNA of the CDR3: TGCAGTGCTAGGGACAGAGACTACGAGCAGTACTTC. This translates into CSARDRDYEQYF.

This chain links TRBV7-2 with TRBJ2-1; a possible D gene is TRBD1 (5 bases). CDR3 length equals 17 residues. V was shortened by 0 bases and J by 0 bases, with 12 bases between the two germline ends. The germline V gene has CDR1 SGHTA and CDR2 FQGNSA. The CDR3 loop reads CASSLAMRQSSYNEQFF. CDR3 bases: TGTGCCAGCAGCTTAGCTATGAGACAGAGCTCCTACAATGAGCAGTTCTTC.

This clonotype came up a few times. V is TRBV6-1 and J is TRBJ1-5; D remains unclear. Trimming removed 3 bases at V and 3 bases at J, with 9 bases between. This CDR3 contains 14 residues. Germline CDR1 reads MNHNS; CDR2 reads SASEGT. CDR3 loop: CASSEPRYNQPQHF. Here the CDR3 DNA reads TGTGCCAGCAGTGAGCCTCGATACAATCAGCCCCAGCATTTT.

This clonotype was picked up many times. V usage is TRBV3-1 and J usage is TRBJ1-1; TRBD1 matches at 9 bases. The CDR3 spans 16 residues. Germline trimming cut 0 bases from V and 1 base from J; bases unmatched to any gene: 3. The germline V gene encodes CDR1 LGHDT and CDR2 YNNKEL (reference sequence). Here the CDR3 DNA reads TGTGCCAGCAGCCAAGATCTGGGACAGGGGAACACTGAAGCTTTCTTT. Its translation: CASSQDLGQGNTEAFF.

This clonotype came up many times. This chain connects TRBV5-1 to TRBJ1-1; D is possibly TRBD1 (6 bases). From germline, CDR1 is SGHRS and CDR2 YFSETQ. V was shortened by 0 bases and J by 1 base, with 10 bases between the two germline ends. The CDR3 has 15 residues. CDR3 sequence (DNA): TGCGCCAGCAGCTTGGTGGGGGCGGCGAACACTGAAGCTTTCTTT. This gives the protein CASSLVGAANTEAFF. Filled out from reference TRBV5-1 and TRBJ1-1, the complete variable domain reads KAGVTQTPRYLIKTRGQQVTLSCSPISGHRSVSWYQQTPGQGLQFLFEYFSETQRNKGNFPGRFSGRQFSNSRSEMNVSTLELGDSALYLCASSLVGAANTEAFFGQGTRLTVV.

This clonotype was picked up a small number of times. The chain couples TRBV3-1 to TRBJ2-7; tentative D call: TRBD2 (6 bases). The CDR3 loop spans 14 amino acids. Per germline, CDR1 LGHDT and CDR2 YNNKEL (reference sequence). V shed 3 bases and J shed 3 bases, with 12 bases lying between them. The CDR3 reads CASSHGTSNYEQYF. CDR3 in DNA: TGTGCCAGCAGCCATGGCACTAGCAACTACGAGCAGTACTTC.

This clonotype came up a few times. The rearrangement links TRBV10-3 to TRBJ2-7; 8 bases are shared with TRBD1. Germline V gene data show CDR1 as ENHRY and CDR2 as SYGVKD. This CDR3 has 15 amino acids. Trimming took 6 bases from V and 2 from J; bases not matched to a gene: 9. The CDR3 DNA follows: TGTGCCATCAGCAGGGACAGGAGTTTGGCCTACGAGCAGTACTTC. Translating gives CAISRDRSLAYEQYF.

The chain recombines TRBV5-1 with TRBJ1-2, with D uncertain. Trimming removed 4 bases at V and 6 bases at J, with 13 bases between. The CDR3 has 13 amino acids. Germline V CDR1 and CDR2: SGHRS, YFSETQ. The DNA of the CDR3 is TGCGCCAGCAGCACAAGTGAGCTAGATGGCTACACCTTC. Protein: CASSTSELDGYTF.

The chain uses TRBV9 and TRBJ2-7, with D perhaps matching TRBD1 or TRBD2 (5 bases each). This CDR3 is 14 amino acids long. Between the trimmed V and J ends, which lost 0 bases and 3 bases, there was a span of 10 bases. The germline CDR1 and CDR2 sequences are SGDLS and YYNGEE. CDR3 in amino acids: CASSVGGGRYEQYF. CDR3 DNA: TGTGCCAGCAGCGTAGGGGGCGGGCGCTACGAGCAGTACTTC. Looking up the rest from reference TRBV9 and TRBJ2-7 gives the full variable domain: DSGVTQTPKHLITATGQRVTLRCSPRSGDLSVYWYQQSLDQGLQFLIQYYNGEERAKGNILERFSAQQFPDLHSELNLSSLELGDSALYFCASSVGGGRYEQYFGPGTRLTVT.

The gene calls are TRBV24-1 and TRBJ2-1, with TRBD1 matching 9 bases. The J segment lost 4 bases and the V segment lost 6 bases, leaving 24 bases of the junction unmatched. From germline, CDR1 is KGHDR and CDR2 SFDVKD. The CDR3 has 21 amino acids. The DNA of the CDR3 is TGTGCCACCAGTTATTCTCAGTCCCGGGACAGGGAAGAAGGGCCTTACAATGAGCAGTTCTTC. Its translation: CATSYSQSRDREEGPYNEQFF.

This clonotype was counted a few times. V and J are TRBV27 and TRBJ1-1; D is unresolved. There are 16 residues in the CDR3. The ends were cut back, 1 base at V and 6 bases at J, with 18 bases in the middle. Germline lookup yields CDR1 MNHEY and CDR2 SMNVEV (reference sequence). In nucleotides, the CDR3 is TGTGCCAGCAGTTTATATCCAAACATCGAAGTGGCTGAAGCTTTCTTT. Its protein is CASSLYPNIEVAEAFF.

In this sample, this clonotype turned up a few times. This chain uses TRBV6-1 with TRBJ2-1; no firm D call. Trimming removed 5 bases from V and 0 bases from J, with 11 bases in between. Per germline, CDR1 MNHNS and CDR2 SASEGT. This CDR3 comprises 15 residues. The CDR3 protein is CASSSALSSYNEQFF. CDR3 bases: TGTGCCAGCAGTAGCGCATTGAGCTCCTACAATGAGCAGTTCTTC.

The genes are TRBV4-1 and TRBJ2-1; 12 bases map to TRBD1. Per the germline V gene, CDR1 is MGHRA and CDR2 is YSYEKL. V gave up 2 bases and J gave up 3 bases; unmatched junction bases: 14. There are 20 residues in the CDR3. This CDR3 is CASSQNRDRGLVPVYNEQFF. CDR3 coding DNA: TGCGCCAGCAGCCAAAACCGGGACAGGGGGCTAGTTCCGGTCTACAATGAGCAGTTCTTC.

This clonotype was seen more than once but under ten times. V and J are TRBV27 and TRBJ2-1; D ambiguous. Per the germline V gene, CDR1 is MNHEY and CDR2 is SMNVEV (reference sequence). The CDR3 runs 12 residues. V gave up 6 bases and J gave up 8 bases, with 11 bases separating them. The CDR3 is CASSSRSHEQFF. The DNA for the CDR3 is TGTGCCAGCAGCAGTCGGTCGCATGAGCAGTTCTTC.

This clonotype was seen a few times. The rearrangement uses TRBV7-9 and TRBJ2-1, with TRBD2 identical over 8 bases. Germline-derived CDR1 and CDR2 are SEHNR and FQNEAQ (reference sequence). The junction had 9 bases not matched to a gene; V was cut back by 1 base and J by 4 bases. The CDR3 loop spans 17 amino acids. CDR3 region: CASSLGGLGNGYNEQFF. The CDR3 DNA reads as TGTGCCAGCAGCTTAGGGGGACTAGGGAATGGTTACAATGAGCAGTTCTTC.

The chain uses TRBV4-1 and TRBJ2-3; D gene uncertain. Germline loops: CDR1 MGHRA, CDR2 YSYEKL. V lost 2 bases and J 6 bases, leaving 9 bases between the germline ends. The CDR3 is 13 residues long. Written as DNA, the CDR3 is TGCGCCAGCAGCCAAATCAGGTGGGATACGCAGTATTTT. Residues: CASSQIRWDTQYF.

This clonotype was seen ten or more times. The rearrangement joins TRBV7-9 to TRBJ2-1; D uncertain. This CDR3 has 14 residues. Germline V lookup: CDR1 SEHNR, CDR2 FQNEAQ (reference sequence). V was shortened by 1 base and J by 3 bases, with 7 bases between the two germline ends. The CDR3, as DNA: TGTGCCAGCAGCTTAGGGGTGGGCTACAATGAGCAGTTCTTC. Translated: CASSLGVGYNEQFF. Using reference TRBV7-9 and TRBJ2-1 for the parts outside the CDR3, the full variable domain is DTGVSQNPRHKITKRGQNVTFRCDPISEHNRLYWYRQTLGQGPEFLTYFQNEAQLEKSRLLSDRFSAERPKGSFSTLEIQRTEQGDSAMYLCASSLGVGYNEQFFGPGTRLTVL.

The chain combines TRBV29-1 with TRBJ2-3; D gene ambiguous. With 7 bases removed from V and 1 base from J, the gap between germline ends came to 15 bases. Germline values: CDR1 SQVTM, CDR2 ANQGSEA. The CDR3 has 14 amino acids. CDR3 in amino acids: CSASLAWGTDTQYF. CDR3 bases: TGCAGCGCTTCCTTGGCGTGGGGCACAGATACGCAGTATTTT.

This clonotype has only a few counts. The chain carries TRBV6-1 and TRBJ2-3; D uncertain. The germline CDR1 and CDR2 sequences are MNHNS and SASEGT. This CDR3 spans 15 amino acids. The V and J ends lost 11 bases and 2 bases respectively, with 20 bases between them. The CDR3 region has the DNA TGTGCCTCGGGTTTATCCCTCTCCCCCACAGATACGCAGTATTTT. Protein sequence: CASGLSLSPTDTQYF.

The sample holds a few counts of this clonotype. This rearrangement joins TRBV6-1 to TRBJ1-1; possible D gene TRBD1, 6 bases. The length of the CDR3 is 14 residues. Trimming took off 7 bases at V and 12 bases at J, with 24 bases between the two ends. Germline-derived CDR1 and CDR2 are MNHNS and SASEGT. In nucleotides, the CDR3 is TGTGCCAGCAAAGTTATTCTGGGGGCGACTGGACCTTTCTTT. Amino acid sequence: CASKVILGATGPFF.

This clonotype has a count of ten or more. CDR3 residues: CASSLGGTSGDNEQFF. The CDR3 DNA sequence: TGCGCCAGCAGCTTGGGGGGGACTAGCGGAGACAATGAGCAGTTCTTC. The rearrangement uses TRBV5-1 and TRBJ2-1; 11 bases align to TRBD2. J gave up 5 bases and V 0 bases, and 4 bases lay outside the gene matches. The CDR3 has 16 amino acids. The V gene's germline CDR1 is SGHRS and CDR2 YFSETQ.

V is TRBV5-1 and J is TRBJ2-2; D is uncertain. The germline CDR1 and CDR2 sequences are SGHRS and YFSETQ. The V end lost 1 base, the J end lost 1 base, and 11 bases lay between the germline ends. The CDR3 has 16 amino acids. The CDR3 sequence is CASSLWVGGNTGELFF. The CDR3 DNA reads as TGCGCCAGCAGCTTGTGGGTTGGCGGGAACACCGGGGAGCTGTTTTTT.

The chain links TRBV5-8 to TRBJ2-1; D is unresolved. CDR3 length equals 16 residues. V was clipped by 0 bases and J by 1 base, with 11 bases between them. The germline CDR1 and CDR2 sequences are SGHTS and YDEGEE. The CDR3 spells CASSLDGSNSYNEQFF. The CDR3 bases are TGTGCCAGCAGCTTGGACGGGTCAAATTCCTACAATGAGCAGTTCTTC.

The chain links TRBV20-1 to TRBJ1-2; 8 bases are shared with TRBD1. V shed 3 bases, J shed 4 bases, and the junction held 16 bases outside the gene matches. CDR1 and CDR2 (germline): DFQATT, SNEGSKA (reference sequence). CDR3 length: 17 amino acids. CDR3 nucleotide sequence: TGCAGTGCTAGTACTGGGGTACAGGGGGGTATACGCTATGGCTACACCTTC. Its translation is CSASTGVQGGIRYGYTF.